Given below is one T cell receptor (beta chain) in context. This sample is part of a study of radiotherapy plus CTLA-4 blockade in lung cancer. Assay used: immunoSEQ multiplex PCR; TCRdb lists only in-frame clones, some missing. The sample includes 40,000 to 60,000 clones, more than 75% seen only once; the top ten take roughly 3.3%. This CDR3 has 13 residues. Germline V CDR1 and CDR2: MDHEN, SYDVKM. V lost 3 bases to trimming and J lost 4 bases, with 9 bases between them. This TCR was sampled from a human donor with non-small cell lung cancer who had stable disease on radiotherapy plus ipilimumab. V gene TRBV28 combines with J gene TRBJ1-2, with D possibly matching TRBD1 (6 bases). The sequenced sample was peripheral blood, obtained from a patient treated with radiotherapy plus ipilimumab. The CDR3 is CASSFTGSYGYTF. The CDR3 nucleotides read TGTGCCAGCAGTTTCACAGGGAGCTATGGCTACACCTTC.